A single sample gave rise to the 9 T cell receptor beta chains below, sequenced in a study of blood T cell repertoires in COVID-19. Measured with immunoSEQ multiplex PCR; TCRdb has only the in-frame clones, and not every one. The sample yields tens of thousands of clones, around 78% seen once. Sequenced material: peripheral blood. The receptors originated from a woman aged 80 or older with acute or convalescent COVID-19.

V is TRBV5-1 and J is TRBJ2-7, with 10 bases fitting TRBD1. V lost 4 bases, J lost 3 bases, and 7 bases stayed unmatched. CDR1 is SGHRS and CDR2 is YFSETQ in the germline V gene. The CDR3 is 15 residues long. CDR3 loop: CASSEGQGGIYEQYF. The CDR3 nucleotides read TGCGCCAGCAGCGAAGGACAGGGGGGAATCTACGAGCAGTACTTC. The full variable domain, completed using reference TRBV5-1 and TRBJ2-7, is KAGVTQTPRYLIKTRGQQVTLSCSPISGHRSVSWYQQTPGQGLQFLFEYFSETQRNKGNFPGRFSGRQFSNSRSEMNVSTLELGDSALYLCASSEGQGGIYEQYFGPGTRLTVT.

The chain combines TRBV5-4 with TRBJ2-7; a weak D match, TRBD1 (5 bases). This CDR3 contains 16 residues. Germline V gene sequence: CDR1 SGHNT, CDR2 YYREEE (reference sequence). Trimming left V 0 bases short and J 2 bases short, with 15 bases between. CDR3 in amino acids: CASSLGGARVTYEQYF. The DNA for the CDR3 is TGTGCCAGCAGCTTGGGGGGCGCAAGGGTAACCTACGAGCAGTACTTC.

The V and J genes are TRBV12-3 or TRBV12-4 and TRBJ2-7; 7 bases are shared with TRBD1. The junction had 2 bases not matched to a gene; V was cut back by 3 bases and J by 3 bases. The CDR3 contains 13 residues. The CDR3 bases are TGTGCCAGCAGTTTTCCAGGGGGCTACGAGCAGTACTTC. As protein: CASSFPGGYEQYF.

V is TRBV6-5 and J is TRBJ1-1, with D possibly matching TRBD1 (5 bases). Trimming stripped 5 bases from V and 7 bases from J, with 14 bases between. This CDR3 spans 13 amino acids. Germline lookup yields CDR1 MNHEY and CDR2 SVGAGI. Here the CDR3 DNA reads TGTGCCAGCAGTCTTCTCGGGGGGGATGAAGCTTTCTTT. As protein: CASSLLGGDEAFF.

This chain links TRBV5-1 with TRBJ1-3, with a weak D call TRBD1 (6 bases). CDR1 is SGHRS, CDR2 YFSETQ, per germline. V was cut by 1 base and J by 0 bases, with 11 bases left in between. The CDR3 is 16 residues long. The CDR3 nucleotides read TGCGCCAGCAGCTTGCAGGGGTCCCTCTCTGGAAACACCATATATTTT. This codes for CASSLQGSLSGNTIYF.

The chain uses TRBV3-1 (or the pseudogene TRBV3-2) and TRBJ2-2; 11 nucleotides align to TRBD2. The V segment lost 6 bases and the J segment 7 bases; nucleotides outside the gene matches: 13. CDR1 is LGHDT, CDR2 YNNKEL, per germline (reference sequence). The CDR3 extends over 17 amino acids. The chain's CDR3 is CASSYIAGGHGVGELFF. CDR3 coding DNA: TGTGCCAGCAGTTATATAGCGGGGGGGCACGGTGTCGGGGAGCTGTTTTTT.

Notes on this clone: A junction end diverges from the germline sequence, so it may reflect a read error. V and J are TRBV29-1 and TRBJ1-1, with D tentatively TRBD1 (6 bases). The CDR3 runs 13 residues. Germline-derived CDR1 and CDR2 are SQVTM and ANQGSEA. The CDR3 DNA reads TGCAGCGCCATGACAGGCTTGAAGACTGAAGCTTTCTTT. This codes for CSAMTGLKTEAFF.

This chain uses TRBV3-1 (or the pseudogene TRBV3-2) with TRBJ2-3, with 8 positions matching TRBD2. The CDR3 has 16 amino acids. V lost 4 bases, J lost 1 base, and 7 bases stayed unmatched. Per germline, CDR1 LGHDT and CDR2 YNNKEL (reference sequence). The CDR3 reads CASSPSSSGGTDTQYF. As DNA, the CDR3 is TGTGCCAGCAGCCCCTCCAGTAGCGGGGGCACAGATACGCAGTATTTT.

V and J are TRBV2 and TRBJ2-2; tentatively, D is TRBD2 (6 bases). Trimming stripped 6 bases from V and 5 bases from J, with 13 bases between. Germline loops: CDR1 SNHLY, CDR2 FYNNEI. The CDR3 runs 14 residues. The DNA of the CDR3 is TGTGCCAGCAGCACCATGGGGGGTACCGGGGAGCTGTTTTTT. It specifies CASSTMGGTGELFF.